Below, one TCR beta chain is given with its context. The CDR3 extends over 14 amino acids. J gave up 5 bases and V 0 bases, and 1 base lay outside the gene matches. The germline CDR1 and CDR2 sequences are SGHAT and FQNNGV. This sample stems from a study of T cell changes during pregnancy in multiple sclerosis. Profiling relied on immunoSEQ multiplex PCR, and the TCRdb table lists in-frame clones only, not all of them. The sample holds 45,000 to 50,000 clones, 90% to 95% seen once. This material consisted of CD8+ T cells from peripheral blood mononuclear cells, taken before pregnancy. The origin of this receptor is a female donor with multiple sclerosis, enrolled in a pregnancy study. The rearrangement links TRBV11-2 to TRBJ2-5; 9 nucleotides line up with TRBD2. In nucleotides, the CDR3 is TGTGCCAGCAGCTTAGAACTAGCGGGCGAGACCCAGTACTTC. It is translated as CASSLELAGETQYF.